What follows is one T cell receptor beta chain and its context. This entry belongs to a study of shared clonotypes between healthy human individuals. Measured with immunoSEQ multiplex PCR; TCRdb has only the in-frame clones, and not every one. The sample gives about 1.1 million clones, approximately 77% of which show up once; almost 0.9% is in the top ten. Germline assignment: CDR1 SGHRS and CDR2 YFSETQ. This CDR3 region has 15 residues. The V gene lost 3 bases and the J gene lost 3 bases, with 13 bases spanning the gap. The chain combines TRBV5-1 with TRBJ1-5, with D perhaps matching TRBD1 (5 bases). Sequencing was done on a sample of memory CD4+ T cells from PBMCs. Subset noted: CD45RA-negative fraction. The clonotype originates from a man aged 18 to 35 in good health. Some clones in this sample may be carry-over from other donors' samples. The CDR3 DNA reads as TGCGCCAGCAGCTCAGGGTTTGGACCCAATCAGCCCCAGCATTTT. It codes for CASSSGFGPNQPQHF.